This T cell receptor beta chain was identified during a study of T cells in Graves' hyperthyroidism and ophthalmopathy. Study-wide results and limits: Also found in blood were most expanded thyroid clonotypes above 0.001. A model built on 13 V-J features separated ophthalmopathy from stable hyperthyroidism.

In this sample, this clonotype turned up many times. Its target is not known. Trimming stripped 7 bases from V and 6 bases from J, with 12 bases between. Germline V lookup: CDR1 MNHNS, CDR2 SASEGT. This CDR3 comprises 12 residues. RNA transcripts were the template for amplifying TCR beta CDR3 regions. Researchers ran a first-round RT-PCR on the TCR CDR3 using the HTBI primer set. In TCRdb, the multiplex PCR reads were re-called with MiXCR into one record per CDR3 protein. The sample carries roughly 330,000 distinct CDR3 sequences, around 17% recorded once. The source of this sequence is a man under 40 with Graves' hyperthyroidism. The sequenced sample was blood. The chain is built from TRBV6-1 and TRBJ1-1; D perhaps matches TRBD1 (5 bases). CDR3 DNA: TGTGCCAGCAAGGGGACCCGAGCTGAAGCTTTCTTT. It encodes CASKGTRAEAFF.